A selection of T cell receptor beta chains follows, all from one sample in a study of blood T cell repertoires in COVID-19. The repertoire was sequenced with immunoSEQ multiplex PCR; TCRdb's copy has only in-frame clones and lacks some. The sample holds 170,000 or so clones, around 86% seen once. Sequencing was carried out using peripheral blood. Receptors originate from a man in his sixties with COVID-19, enrolled during active disease. CDR3s include the opening cysteine and the closing phenylalanine or tryptophan. Fields, in order: V gene, D gene, clone size, J gene, CDR3 protein, CDR3 DNA. The D gene is left open where the match is weak. Not all rows give a size; the values are once, few, many and, for expanded clones, a class.

>TRBV2|.|.|TRBJ1-6
CASSERFPSYNSPLHF
TGTGCCAGCAGTGAGAGGTTTCCCTCCTATAATTCACCCCTCCACTTT
>TRBV4-1|.|once|TRBJ2-7
CASSQDWMAGPYEQYF
TGCGCCAGCAGCCAAGATTGGATGGCGGGGCCCTACGAGCAGTACTTC
>TRBV29-1|TRBD1|.|TRBJ2-7
CSVGTGGAYEQYF
TGCAGCGTAGGGACAGGAGGAGCCTACGAGCAGTACTTC
>TRBV4-3|.|few|TRBJ1-1
CASSQQLGGWTEAFF
TGCGCCAGCAGCCAACAATTGGGGGGTTGGACTGAAGCTTTCTTT
>TRBV18|TRBD1|.|TRBJ2-3
CASSLRTGATDTQYF
TGTGCCAGCTCACTCCGGACAGGGGCCACAGATACGCAGTATTTT
>TRBV7-6|TRBD2|.|TRBJ2-2
CASSFTETSGSNTGELFF
TGTGCCAGCAGCTTTACAGAGACTAGCGGATCGAACACCGGGGAGCTGTTTTTT
>TRBV19|TRBD2|.|TRBJ2-5
CASKGRARETQYF
TGTGCCAGTAAAGGGAGGGCGAGGGAGACCCAGTACTTC
>TRBV11-2|TRBD2|.|TRBJ2-5
CASSVQRRAGGETQYF
TGTGCCAGCAGCGTCCAGCGGAGGGCGGGGGGAGAGACCCAGTACTTC
>TRBV5-1|.|.|TRBJ1-1
CASSRDGQPNTEAFF
TGCGCCAGCAGCCGGGACGGACAGCCGAACACTGAAGCTTTCTTT
>TRBV6-2/TRBV6-3|.|.|TRBJ2-2
CASSYSTWQGRSGGELFF
TGTGCCAGCAGTTACTCGACATGGCAGGGAAGGTCCGGCGGGGAGCTGTTTTTT
>TRBV15|TRBD1|.|TRBJ1-1
CATSRGGQSIGAFF
TGTGCCACCAGCAGAGGGGGACAGAGTATAGGAGCTTTCTTT
>TRBV24-1|.|.|TRBJ2-3
CATSEPGADTQYF
TGTGCCACCAGTGAGCCAGGGGCGGATACGCAGTATTTT
>TRBV4-3|TRBD2|.|TRBJ2-7
CASSQVMPSGTYEQYF
TGCGCCAGCAGCCAAGTAATGCCTAGCGGGACCTACGAGCAGTACTTC
>TRBV7-8|.|.|TRBJ1-1
CASSQDLLTEAFF
TGTGCCAGCAGCCAAGATTTACTCACTGAAGCTTTCTTT
>TRBV6-6|.|.|TRBJ1-6
CASRKRDTNSPLHF
TGTGCCAGCAGAAAACGGGACACGAATTCACCCCTCCACTTT
>TRBV5-8|TRBD1|once|TRBJ1-4
CASSSTGTTNEKLFF
TGTGCCAGCAGCTCGACAGGGACCACTAATGAAAAACTGTTTTTT
>TRBV5-1|.|.|TRBJ1-1
CASSRQGNTEAFF
TGCGCCAGCAGCCGCCAGGGGAACACTGAAGCTTTCTTT
>TRBV3-1/TRBV3-2|.|.|TRBJ1-5
CASSPSGQGQPQHF
TGTGCCAGCAGCCCCTCAGGGCAGGGTCAGCCCCAGCATTTT
>TRBV27|TRBD1|.|TRBJ1-6
CASSPSPGQNNSPLHF
TGTGCCAGCAGTCCCTCTCCGGGACAGAATAATTCACCCCTCCACTTT
>TRBV19|.|.|TRBJ1-4
CASSNYLGEKLFF
TGTGCCAGTAGTAACTATTTGGGTGAAAAACTGTTTTTT
>TRBV11-3|.|.|TRBJ1-1
CATRTILDTEAFF
TGTGCCACCCGGACAATATTAGACACTGAAGCTTTCTTT
>TRBV7-2|.|few|TRBJ1-3
CASSLEGGGVGNTIYF
TGTGCCAGCAGCTTAGAGGGGGGAGGGGTCGGAAACACCATATATTTT
>TRBV24-1|TRBD1|.|TRBJ2-5
CATSDASTGKETQYF
TGTGCCACCAGTGATGCCTCGACAGGGAAAGAGACCCAGTACTTC
>TRBV5-8|TRBD1|.|TRBJ1-4
CASSLDRGTDNEKLFF
TGTGCCAGCAGCTTGGATAGGGGGACAGATAATGAAAAACTGTTTTTT
>TRBV29-1|.|.|TRBJ2-3
CSVLPTDTQYF
TGCAGCGTCCTACCCACAGATACGCAGTATTTT
>TRBV29-1|.|.|TRBJ2-3
CSVVWGRADTQYF
TGCAGCGTTGTTTGGGGGCGAGCAGATACGCAGTATTTT
>TRBV6-5|.|.|TRBJ2-1
CASSYSGGLNEQFF
TGTGCCAGCAGTTACTCTGGAGGGTTAAACGAGCAGTTCTTC